Listed below are T cell receptor beta chains from one sample, sequenced in a study of prognosis after radiotherapy for stage I lung cancer. A single record per CDR3 protein comes from TCRdb applying MiXCR to the multiplex PCR reads. The table lists roughly 13,000 distinct CDR3 sequences, less than 35% of them singletons. This sample comprised PBMCs, obtained before or after stereotactic body radiation therapy (not recorded which). These receptors were taken from a donor over 45 with non-small cell lung cancer. CDR3s include the opening cysteine and the closing phenylalanine or tryptophan. Each record gives: CDR3 protein, CDR3 DNA, clone size, D gene, J gene, V gene. D genes are given only for firm matches. Rows may omit the clone size; those that give it use once, few, many or a size class.

CDR3 protein: CATSQGPQGCANTGELFF; CDR3 DNA: TGTGCCACCAGCCAGGGTCCCCAGGGCTGTGCGAACACCGGGGAGCTGTTTTTT; clone size: NA; D gene: NA; J gene: TRBJ2-2; V gene: TRBV24-1
CDR3 protein: CASSQESTRTYEQYF; CDR3 DNA: TGCGCCAGCAGCCAAGAGTCCACGCGGACCTACGAGCAGTACTTC; clone size: many; D gene: NA; J gene: TRBJ2-7; V gene: TRBV4-1
CDR3 protein: CASSLVGTRMYEQFF; CDR3 DNA: TGTGCCAGCAGCTTAGTGGGGACTAGGATGTATGAGCAGTTCTTC; clone size: medium-sized; D gene: TRBD2; J gene: TRBJ2-1; V gene: TRBV11-2
CDR3 protein: CAWSRSDTEAFF; CDR3 DNA: TGTGCCTGGAGCAGGAGTGACACTGAAGCTTTCTTT; clone size: many; D gene: NA; J gene: TRBJ1-1; V gene: TRBV30
CDR3 protein: CASRNTGRNNSPLHF; CDR3 DNA: TGTGCCAGCAGGAATACAGGGAGAAATAATTCACCCCTCCACTTT; clone size: medium-sized; D gene: NA; J gene: TRBJ1-6; V gene: TRBV27
CDR3 protein: CATSGSVNNEQFF; CDR3 DNA: TGTGCCACCAGTGGGAGCGTCAACAATGAGCAGTTCTTC; clone size: medium-sized; D gene: NA; J gene: TRBJ2-1; V gene: TRBV24-1
CDR3 protein: CASSEAWGTEAFF; CDR3 DNA: TGTGCCAGCAGTGAAGCGTGGGGGACTGAAGCTTTCTTT; clone size: many; D gene: NA; J gene: TRBJ1-1; V gene: TRBV6-1
CDR3 protein: CASSFGAYEQYF; CDR3 DNA: TGTGCCAGCAGTTTCGGGGCCTACGAGCAGTACTTC; clone size: many; D gene: NA; J gene: TRBJ2-7; V gene: TRBV28
CDR3 protein: CASRLQGVVGNSIYF; CDR3 DNA: TGTGCCAGCAGACTACAGGGGGTGGTTGGAAACTCCATATATTTT; clone size: NA; D gene: TRBD1; J gene: TRBJ1-3; V gene: TRBV12-3/TRBV12-4
CDR3 protein: CASSQGGLDGYTF; CDR3 DNA: TGTGCCAGCAGCCAAGGGGGCCTGGATGGCTACACCTTC; clone size: many; D gene: TRBD1; J gene: TRBJ1-2; V gene: TRBV7-9
CDR3 protein: CASSLGAGTSMHYTF; CDR3 DNA: TGTGCCAGCAGCTTAGGGGCAGGGACATCTATGCACTACACCTTC; clone size: many; D gene: NA; J gene: TRBJ1-2; V gene: TRBV7-8
CDR3 protein: CASSLSQPRSGNTIYF; CDR3 DNA: TGTGCCAGCAGTTTATCTCAGCCTCGCTCTGGAAACACCATATATTTT; clone size: many; D gene: NA; J gene: TRBJ1-3; V gene: TRBV27
CDR3 protein: CASSLSATNEKLFF; CDR3 DNA: TGTGCCAGCAGTTTGTCAGCAACTAATGAAAAACTGTTTTTT; clone size: many; D gene: NA; J gene: TRBJ1-4; V gene: TRBV12-3/TRBV12-4
CDR3 protein: CASSESASGRGEQFF; CDR3 DNA: TGTGCCAGCAGTGAAAGCGCTAGCGGGAGGGGGGAGCAGTTCTTC; clone size: many; D gene: TRBD2; J gene: TRBJ2-1; V gene: TRBV2
CDR3 protein: CASSFSTEAFF; CDR3 DNA: TGTGCCAGCAGTTTTAGTACTGAAGCTTTCTTT; clone size: many; D gene: NA; J gene: TRBJ1-1; V gene: TRBV12-3/TRBV12-4
CDR3 protein: CAWATGSEQYF; CDR3 DNA: TGTGCCTGGGCCACAGGGAGCGAGCAGTACTTC; clone size: medium-sized; D gene: NA; J gene: TRBJ2-7; V gene: TRBV30
CDR3 protein: CASSRWTVGYTEAFF; CDR3 DNA: TGTGCCAGCAGTCGCTGGACGGTTGGGTACACTGAAGCTTTCTTT; clone size: NA; D gene: NA; J gene: TRBJ1-1; V gene: TRBV6-1
CDR3 protein: CASSSRGGWETQYF; CDR3 DNA: TGTGCCAGCTCCTCTCGCGGGGGCTGGGAGACCCAGTACTTC; clone size: many; D gene: NA; J gene: TRBJ2-5; V gene: TRBV19
CDR3 protein: CASSSQGATGELFF; CDR3 DNA: TGTGCCAGCAGTTCACAGGGGGCCACCGGGGAGCTGTTTTTT; clone size: medium-sized; D gene: TRBD1; J gene: TRBJ2-2; V gene: TRBV27
CDR3 protein: CASQEVYRTQYF; CDR3 DNA: TGTGCCAGCCAAGAGGTGTATAGGACCCAGTACTTC; clone size: NA; D gene: NA; J gene: TRBJ2-5; V gene: TRBV28
CDR3 protein: CASSWTSGGNEQYF; CDR3 DNA: TGTGCCAGCAGTTGGACTAGCGGGGGCAACGAGCAGTACTTC; clone size: medium-sized; D gene: TRBD2; J gene: TRBJ2-7; V gene: TRBV6-4
CDR3 protein: CASNEGPWSNKPQHF; CDR3 DNA: TGTGCCAGCAACGAGGGCCCCTGGAGCAATAAGCCCCAGCATTTT; clone size: NA; D gene: NA; J gene: TRBJ1-5; V gene: TRBV6-2/TRBV6-3
CDR3 protein: CASSLDRGFSGELFF; CDR3 DNA: TGCGCCAGCAGCCTGGACAGGGGGTTTTCCGGGGAGCTGTTTTTT; clone size: large; D gene: TRBD1; J gene: TRBJ2-2; V gene: TRBV5-1
CDR3 protein: CASSQRGYGYTF; CDR3 DNA: TGTGCCAGCAGCCAACGGGGCTATGGCTACACCTTC; clone size: many; D gene: NA; J gene: TRBJ1-2; V gene: TRBV14
CDR3 protein: CSARVTRNTQYF; CDR3 DNA: TGCAGTGCTAGAGTCACACGGAATACGCAGTATTTT; clone size: medium-sized; D gene: NA; J gene: TRBJ2-3; V gene: TRBV20-1
CDR3 protein: CASRRTGDTRELFF; CDR3 DNA: TGTGCCAGCAGAAGGACAGGTGACACCAGGGAGCTGTTTTTT; clone size: NA; D gene: TRBD1; J gene: TRBJ2-2; V gene: TRBV28
CDR3 protein: CASSFDRGGVQPQHF; CDR3 DNA: TGTGCCAGTAGTTTTGACAGGGGCGGAGTTCAGCCCCAGCATTTT; clone size: many; D gene: TRBD1; J gene: TRBJ1-5; V gene: TRBV19
CDR3 protein: CASSLGQLNTGELFF; CDR3 DNA: TGTGCCAGCAGCTTAGGGCAGTTGAACACCGGGGAGCTGTTTTTT; clone size: medium-sized; D gene: NA; J gene: TRBJ2-2; V gene: TRBV7-6
CDR3 protein: CASREQGGDTEAFF; CDR3 DNA: TGTGCCAGCAGGGAACAGGGTGGGGACACTGAAGCTTTCTTT; clone size: many; D gene: NA; J gene: TRBJ1-1; V gene: TRBV2
CDR3 protein: CASSPRSASETQYF; CDR3 DNA: TGTGCCAGCTCACCACGTAGCGCCTCGGAGACCCAGTACTTC; clone size: many; D gene: NA; J gene: TRBJ2-5; V gene: TRBV18
CDR3 protein: CASVSGVGNTEAFF; CDR3 DNA: TGTGCCAGCGTGAGCGGCGTAGGTAACACTGAAGCTTTCTTT; clone size: many; D gene: NA; J gene: TRBJ1-1; V gene: TRBV6-1
CDR3 protein: CASSLDGEQYF; CDR3 DNA: TGCGCCAGCAGCTTGGATGGCGAGCAGTACTTC; clone size: many; D gene: NA; J gene: TRBJ2-7; V gene: TRBV5-1
CDR3 protein: CASSPSPGGAGQPQHF; CDR3 DNA: TGTGCCAGCAGCCCGTCCCCGGGGGGCGCGGGCCAGCCCCAGCATTTT; clone size: many; D gene: NA; J gene: TRBJ1-5; V gene: TRBV12-3/TRBV12-4
CDR3 protein: CASSGSGNEQFF; CDR3 DNA: TGTGCCAGCAGTGGGTCAGGCAATGAGCAGTTCTTC; clone size: medium-sized; D gene: NA; J gene: TRBJ2-1; V gene: TRBV2
CDR3 protein: CASSFGLQGVTGELFF; CDR3 DNA: TGTGCCAGCAGCTTCGGTTTACAGGGGGTCACCGGGGAGCTGTTTTTT; clone size: many; D gene: TRBD1; J gene: TRBJ2-2; V gene: TRBV7-9
CDR3 protein: CASSARQSSGANVLTF; CDR3 DNA: TGTGCCAGCAGCGCCCGACAGAGCTCTGGGGCCAACGTCCTGACTTTC; clone size: many; D gene: NA; J gene: TRBJ2-6; V gene: TRBV9
CDR3 protein: CASSELQRYEQYF; CDR3 DNA: TGTGCCAGCAGTGAATTACAGCGCTACGAGCAGTACTTC; clone size: many; D gene: NA; J gene: TRBJ2-7; V gene: TRBV25-1
CDR3 protein: CASSYWQRERGYNAQFF; CDR3 DNA: TGTGCCAGCAGTTACTGGCAGAGGGAGCGGGGGTACAATGCGCAATTCTTC; clone size: once; D gene: TRBD2; J gene: TRBJ2-1; V gene: TRBV6-2/TRBV6-3
CDR3 protein: CASSAGSGGRDQETQYF; CDR3 DNA: TGTGCCAGCAGTGCGGGTAGCGGGGGCCGTGACCAAGAGACCCAGTACTTC; clone size: NA; D gene: TRBD2; J gene: TRBJ2-5; V gene: TRBV2
CDR3 protein: CASSLAGGAGWDGYTF; CDR3 DNA: TGTGCCAGCAGTCTCGCGGGGGGGGCAGGGTGGGATGGCTACACCTTC; clone size: many; D gene: NA; J gene: TRBJ1-2; V gene: TRBV27
CDR3 protein: CTSRGTGSYQPQHF; CDR3 DNA: TGTACCAGCAGGGGGACAGGGAGCTATCAGCCCCAGCATTTT; clone size: NA; D gene: TRBD1; J gene: TRBJ1-5; V gene: TRBV6-1
CDR3 protein: CASSPYDRDNEQFF; CDR3 DNA: TGTGCCAGCAGCCCCTACGACAGGGACAATGAGCAGTTCTTC; clone size: medium-sized; D gene: TRBD1; J gene: TRBJ2-1; V gene: TRBV12-3/TRBV12-4
CDR3 protein: CASNTDRGNTGELFF; CDR3 DNA: TGTGCCAGCAACACAGACAGGGGGAACACCGGGGAGCTGTTTTTT; clone size: many; D gene: TRBD1; J gene: TRBJ2-2; V gene: TRBV6-1
CDR3 protein: CATPWVPASVANVLTF; CDR3 DNA: TGTGCCACGCCATGGGTTCCGGCCTCTGTGGCCAACGTCCTGACTTTC; clone size: NA; D gene: NA; J gene: TRBJ2-6; V gene: TRBV2
CDR3 protein: CASSPLAGIITGELFF; CDR3 DNA: TGTGCCAGCAGCCCTCTAGCGGGAATTATCACCGGGGAGCTGTTTTTT; clone size: many; D gene: TRBD2; J gene: TRBJ2-2; V gene: TRBV4-2
CDR3 protein: CASSATSGPINTQYF; CDR3 DNA: TGTGCCAGCAGTGCTACATCCGGACCTATAAATACGCAGTATTTT; clone size: medium-sized; D gene: NA; J gene: TRBJ2-3; V gene: TRBV6-1
CDR3 protein: CASSPRGMNTEAFF; CDR3 DNA: TGTGCCAGCAGCCCTAGGGGCATGAACACTGAAGCTTTCTTT; clone size: many; D gene: NA; J gene: TRBJ1-1; V gene: TRBV13
CDR3 protein: CASSSRLVYGYTF; CDR3 DNA: TGTGCCAGCAGCTCTCGACTTGTCTATGGCTACACCTTC; clone size: medium-sized; D gene: NA; J gene: TRBJ1-2; V gene: TRBV11-2
CDR3 protein: CASSGAGLAGAHQDLETQYF; CDR3 DNA: TGTGCCAGCAGTGGGGCGGGACTAGCGGGGGCCCACCAAGATTTAGAGACCCAGTACTTC; clone size: many; D gene: TRBD2; J gene: TRBJ2-5; V gene: TRBV6-2/TRBV6-3
CDR3 protein: CASRDRATTYNEQFF; CDR3 DNA: TGTGCCAGCAGGGACAGGGCCACGACCTACAATGAGCAGTTCTTC; clone size: medium-sized; D gene: TRBD1; J gene: TRBJ2-1; V gene: TRBV28
CDR3 protein: CASTGTSGSQITDTQYF; CDR3 DNA: TGTGCCAGCACCGGGACTAGCGGGAGTCAAATCACAGATACGCAGTATTTT; clone size: medium-sized; D gene: TRBD2; J gene: TRBJ2-3; V gene: TRBV2
CDR3 protein: CASSVGQGNTGELFF; CDR3 DNA: TGCGCCAGCAGCGTGGGACAGGGGAACACCGGGGAGCTGTTTTTT; clone size: medium-sized; D gene: TRBD1; J gene: TRBJ2-2; V gene: TRBV5-1
CDR3 protein: CSALRDPGRETQYF; CDR3 DNA: TGCAGTGCTCTCCGGGACCCGGGCCGGGAGACCCAGTACTTC; clone size: many; D gene: NA; J gene: TRBJ2-5; V gene: TRBV20-1